The subject of this entry is one T cell receptor beta chain. The antigen is unknown. Germline CDR1 and CDR2: ENHRY and SYGVKD. The CDR3 sequence is 14 residues long. The data were obtained in a study of T cells expressing NK-cell markers. Study in general: Obtained from sorted CD3+CD56+NKG2C+, CD3+CD56+NKG2C- and CD3+CD56-NKG2C+ T cells were the TCR beta repertoires. Out of eight donors sequenced, seven tested HCMV-seropositive and the remaining one seronegative. Study results and caveats: The share of CD8+ T cells held by dominant NKG2C+ clonotypes was about 1.0-7.5% in about six donors.

Synthesis of TCR beta cDNA relied on 5'RACE template switching carrying UMIs. For each CDR3 protein, TCRdb gives one entry from its re-call of the 5' RACE reads, without DNA. This table lists some 440,000 distinct CDR3 sequences. The source is a woman aged 45-65 years in good health. The chain links TRBV10-3 to TRBJ1-1. Sample: blood T cells: a sorted CD56 or NKG2C T cell subset, CD4+ or CD8+ T cells, or bulk PBMC T cells (not recorded which). CDR3 protein: CAISESGTAQAAFF.